The T cell receptor (beta chain) under discussion was sequenced for a study of shared clonotypes between healthy human individuals. The assay was carried out at the deep level. Clones were read by immunoSEQ multiplex PCR, and TCRdb kept only the in-frame ones, dropping some. This sample yields 2 million to 3 million clones, of which under 95% are seen a single time; more than 0.35% belongs to the top ten. The CDR3 has 16 residues. This clonotype originated in a man aged 18 to 30 in good health. Some clones in this sample may be carry-over from other donors' samples. The chain uses TRBV1 and TRBJ2-5. TRBV1 is tagged as a pseudogene. Sequences were obtained from naive CD4+ T cells from PBMCs. As to subset: CD45RA+ positively selected. CDR3 DNA: TGCACCGACATAAAAAAGGGGGATCCGGGAGACGAGACCCAGTACTTC. It encodes CTDIKKGDPGDETQYF.